These 21 T cell receptor beta chains came from one sample sequenced in a study of CD8 T cells in Susac syndrome. RNA totalling about 0.5 to 1 ug underwent reverse transcription with random hexamers. MiXCR was run by TCRdb on the immunoSEQ multiplex PCR reads, yielding one entry per CDR3 protein. The table includes 71,000 or so distinct CDR3 sequences, 90% to 95% detected once. Sequenced sample: CD4+ T cells from PBMCs. The receptors shown here come from a human donor with Susac syndrome.

The chain uses TRBV5-4 and TRBJ1-2; the match to TRBD1 covers 10 bases. The trim removed 2 bases at V and 6 bases at J, leaving 7 bases unmatched. From germline, CDR1 is SGHNT and CDR2 YYREEE (reference sequence). CDR3 length equals 15 residues. The CDR3 DNA is TGTGCCAGCAGCTTTCCGGGACAGGGGATTAATGGCTACACCTTC. Amino acid sequence: CASSFPGQGINGYTF.

Remarks on this clonotype: The junction and the germline gene differ at one end; a read error may be behind it. This chain's CDR3 is CAISDLAETQYF. The CDR3 DNA reads TGTGCCATCAGTGATTTAGCGGAGACCCAGTACTTC. The chain is built from TRBV6-6 and TRBJ2-5; possible D gene TRBD2, 5 bases. The CDR3 totals 12 residues. Germline V lookup: CDR1 MNHNY, CDR2 SVGAGI (reference sequence).

V usage is TRBV4-2 and J usage is TRBJ2-5; 10 nucleotides line up with TRBD1. Trimming at V came to 4 bases and at J to 1 base, leaving 0 bases not matched to a gene. There are 14 residues in the CDR3. Germline-derived CDR1 and CDR2 are LGHNA and YNFKEQ. CDR3 bases: TGTGCCAGCAGCCGACAGGGGGCCCAAGAGACCCAGTACTTC. Protein sequence: CASSRQGAQETQYF.

The chain links TRBV11-2 to TRBJ1-5; D is perhaps TRBD1 (5 bases). Germline V gene lookup returns CDR1 SGHAT and CDR2 FQNNGV. The CDR3 is 13 residues long. Deletions cut 5 bases from V and 7 bases from J, with 12 bases between. CDR3 nucleotide sequence: TGTGCCAGCAGCGAGAATCGGGACCAGCCCCAGCATTTT. Encoded protein: CASSENRDQPQHF.

This rearrangement joins TRBV29-1 to TRBJ1-2; a weak D match, TRBD1 (6 bases). Trimming pared 5 bases from V and 7 bases from J, leaving 11 bases between. CDR1 and CDR2 (germline): SQVTM, ANQGSEA. The CDR3 loop spans 11 amino acids. This CDR3 is CSVSEGVGYTF. DNA of the CDR3: TGCAGCGTTTCGGAGGGGGTTGGCTACACCTTC. The entire variable domain, with the rest obtained from reference TRBV29-1 and TRBJ1-2, is as follows: SAVISQKPSRDICQRGTSLTIQCQVDSQVTMMFWYRQQPGQSLTLIATANQGSEATYESGFVIDKFPISRPNLTFSTLTVSNMSPEDSSIYLCSVSEGVGYTFGSGTRLTVV.

The chain recombines TRBV4-3 with TRBJ1-2, with unresolved D. V dropped 0 bases and J dropped 7 bases, with 15 bases sitting between them. This CDR3 has 15 amino acids. The germline V gene encodes CDR1 LGHNA and CDR2 YSLEER. As DNA, the CDR3 is TGCGCCAGCAGCCAAGATCTCCCCTTGAAACCTGGCTACACCTTC. Translated: CASSQDLPLKPGYTF.

Worth noting for this clonotype: A read error may produce the germline difference seen at one junction end. The rearrangement links TRBV18 to TRBJ2-1, with 10 nucleotides matching TRBD1. The CDR3 length is 13 residues. Germline CDR1 and CDR2: KGHSH and LQKENI. The CDR3 here is CASSPLEGQGTLF. The CDR3 bases are TGTGCCAGCTCACCCCTGGAGGGACAGGGGACACTCTTC.

For the CDR3, the DNA is TGTGCCAGCAGCTCCCCGACAGCTACCTATGGCTACACCTTC. The encoded protein is CASSSPTATYGYTF. The chain employs TRBV7-2 and TRBJ1-2; D possibly corresponds to TRBD1 (5 bases). Germline values: CDR1 SGHTA, CDR2 FQGNSA. The CDR3 runs 14 residues. Deletions cut 4 bases from V and 4 bases from J, with 13 bases between. The variable domain in full, completed from reference TRBV7-2 and TRBJ1-2, reads GAGVSQSPSNKVTEKGKDVELRCDPISGHTALYWYRQSLGQGLEFLIYFQGNSAPDKSGLPSDRFSAERTGGSVSTLTIQRTQQEDSAVYLCASSSPTATYGYTFGSGTRLTVV.

The V gene is TRBV20-1, the J gene TRBJ2-3, with D perhaps TRBD1 or TRBD2 (5 bases each). Germline values: CDR1 DFQATT, CDR2 SNEGSKA (reference sequence). Trimming removed 5 bases from V and 1 base from J, with 16 bases in between. The CDR3 totals 15 residues. CDR3 protein: CSAPSAGDRTDTQYF. CDR3 nucleotides: TGCAGTGCTCCTTCAGCCGGGGACCGCACAGATACGCAGTATTTT.

J is TRBJ2-3 and V is TRBV5-1; D unclear. Germline CDR1 and CDR2: SGHRS and YFSETQ. The CDR3 is 14 residues long. The V and J ends lost 4 bases and 3 bases respectively, with 12 bases between them. In DNA form, the CDR3 reads TGCGCCAGCAGCCCACTAAGGTTGACAGATACGCAGTATTTT. Its protein is CASSPLRLTDTQYF.

The chain joins TRBV12-3 or TRBV12-4 to TRBJ1-2, with 9 bases identical to TRBD1. The CDR3 runs 15 residues. The ends lost 6 bases at V and 4 bases at J; junction bases unmatched: 9. CDR3 in DNA: TGTGCCAGCAGGGCCGGGACAGGGATCGCCTATGGCTACACCTTC. Translating it yields CASRAGTGIAYGYTF.

The chain uses TRBV6-4 and TRBJ2-2, with 14 bases matching TRBD2. V dropped 4 bases and J dropped 7; count of bases not matched to a gene: 8. The length of the CDR3 is 17 residues. Germline values: CDR1 MRHNA, CDR2 SNTAGT. The CDR3 DNA follows: TGTGCCAGCAGTGTCCACCCGGGACTAGCGGGGGTCGGGGAGCTGTTTTTT. This encodes CASSVHPGLAGVGELFF.

The rearrangement uses TRBV24-1 and TRBJ2-5, with a possible D match to TRBD2 (6 bases). The germline CDR1 and CDR2 sequences are KGHDR and SFDVKD. The ends were cut back, 3 bases at V and 4 bases at J, with 8 bases in the middle. CDR3 length: 13 residues. The CDR3 sequence is CATSDQGGETQYF. Written as DNA, the CDR3 is TGTGCCACCAGTGATCAGGGAGGAGAGACCCAGTACTTC.

The V call is TRBV28, the J call TRBJ2-7; a possible D gene is TRBD2 (7 bases). V shed 3 bases and J shed 2 bases, with 14 bases lying between them. The CDR3 extends over 15 amino acids. From germline, CDR1 is MDHEN and CDR2 SYDVKM. DNA of the CDR3: TGTGCCAGCAGTTTGCGCGGGGGCCTAGCCTACGAGCAGTACTTC. It translates to CASSLRGGLAYEQYF. The full variable domain, rest sourced from reference TRBV28 and TRBJ2-7, is DVKVTQSSRYLVKRTGEKVFLECVQDMDHENMFWYRQDPGLGLRLIYFSYDVKMKEKGDIPEGYSVSREKKERFSLILESASTNQTSMYLCASSLRGGLAYEQYFGPGTRLTVT.

The rearrangement uses TRBV29-1 and TRBJ1-5; possible D gene TRBD1, 6 bases. V shed 4 bases and J shed 4 bases, with 11 bases lying between them. The CDR3 runs 13 residues. Germline values: CDR1 SQVTM, CDR2 ANQGSEA. The CDR3 nucleotides read TGCAGCGTTGGAGGGGGGCTTAATCAGCCCCAGCATTTT. Translating gives CSVGGGLNQPQHF.

The V and J genes are TRBV4-3 and TRBJ2-2; D remains ambiguous. The V end lost 2 bases, the J end lost 7 bases, and 8 bases lay between the germline ends. The germline CDR1 and CDR2 sequences are LGHNA and YSLEER. CDR3 length: 13 residues. The CDR3 region is CASSQTTHGELFF. CDR3 nucleotides: TGCGCCAGCAGCCAAACCACTCACGGGGAGCTGTTTTTT.

The rearrangement uses TRBV10-3 and TRBJ2-1; D perhaps matches TRBD1 (6 bases). The CDR3 is 15 amino acids. Trimming took 4 bases from V and 10 from J, leaving 20 bases between them. CDR1 is ENHRY, CDR2 SYGVKD, per germline. CDR3 nucleotide sequence: TGTGCCATCAGTGGGCCCCTATACAGGGACGGCGAGCAGTTCTTC. It translates to CAISGPLYRDGEQFF.

The rearrangement joins TRBV11-3 to TRBJ2-2; 8 positions match TRBD1. This CDR3 has 14 residues. From germline, CDR1 is SGHNT and CDR2 YENEEA. Unmatched junction bases numbered 4, after V lost 3 bases and J lost 7 bases. CDR3 nucleotide sequence: TGTGCCAGCAGCTTCACAGGGGGAAACGGGGAGCTGTTTTTT. This encodes CASSFTGGNGELFF.

The chain couples TRBV2 to TRBJ2-7; unclear D gene. V dropped 2 bases and J dropped 4 bases, with 3 bases sitting between them. This CDR3 is built from 11 residues. Looked up from germline, CDR1 is SNHLY and CDR2 is FYNNEI. CDR3 DNA sequence: TGTGCCAGCAGTGAAATTTACGAGCAGTACTTC. Its protein product is CASSEIYEQYF.

The chain carries TRBV21-1 and TRBJ1-6; the DNA was not compared with TRBD1, the D call given in the table. TRBV21-1 represents a pseudogene. This CDR3 has 14 residues. The DNA for the CDR3 is TGTGCCAGCAGCAAAGAGGGACAGGGGACACCCCTCCACTTT. Its translation: CASSKEGQGTPLHF.

The CDR3 reads CASSFSPSRGVDYGYTF. The CDR3 bases are TGTGCCAGCAGTTTTTCCCCGTCCAGGGGAGTCGACTATGGCTACACCTTC. The V call is TRBV6-2 or TRBV6-3, the J call TRBJ1-2; possible D gene TRBD1, 6 bases. Germline values: CDR1 MNHEY, CDR2 SVGEGT. Trimming removed 4 bases at V and 3 bases at J, with 21 bases between. The CDR3 covers 17 residues.